This T cell receptor (beta chain) was obtained from a study of T-cell reconstitution after alpha-beta-depleted transplantation in children. This clonotype was recorded a few times. CDR1 and CDR2 from the germline V gene are ENHRY and SYGVKD. CDR3 size: 14 residues. V trimming: 2 bases; J trimming: 9 bases; junction bases outside the gene matches: 4. Library preparation (for TCRbeta) was performed with unique molecular identifiers. TCRdb reanalysed the PCR reads using MiXCR and keeps one entry per CDR3 protein. The data hold hundreds of thousands of distinct CDR3 sequences, with 13% observed a single time.

The starting material was PBMCs, mostly from graft donor cells, obtained 360 days after TCRalphabeta/CD19-depleted stem cell transplant. The chain employs TRBV10-3 and TRBJ2-3, with 11 bases that match TRBD2. This sequence was found in a male patient between 5 and 17 years old who had a stem cell transplant for acute myeloid leukemia, so the T cells may come from the graft donor. The CDR3, as DNA: TGTGCCATCAGTGAGGAGACTAGCGGGAAGACGCAGTATTTT. Translated, it gives CAISEETSGKTQYF.